This TCR beta chain was sequenced in a study of blood T cell repertoires in COVID-19. Turning to the study itself: From the United States, Italy and Spain came samples of acute and convalescent COVID-19.

Trimming shortened V by 2 bases and J by 0 bases, and 11 bases separated the two germline ends. The CDR3 runs 15 residues. Germline-derived CDR1 and CDR2 are SGHKS and YYEKEE (reference sequence). Participants spanned ages roughly 18 to 95 years and resided in roughly 22 US areas. In the original processing: Using reference gene primer amplification, nucleated cell counts were estimated. Only in-frame clones appear in the TCRdb table, and some are missing; sequencing was by immunoSEQ multiplex PCR. Clone size and the V and J calls come from that table; the DNA yielded D and trimming. The table has 220,000 or so clones, 85% to 90% seen once.

The chain has TRBV5-5 and TRBJ1-1; TRBD1 might be the D (5 bases). Sequencing input: PBMCs or T cells enriched from blood (not recorded which). This receptor was obtained from a woman between 18 and 30 years old in a cohort exposed to, infected with or recovered from COVID-19 (not recorded which). The CDR3 DNA reads TGTGCCAGCAGCTTATCAGGGTTCCTGAACACTGAAGCTTTCTTT. Protein: CASSLSGFLNTEAFF.